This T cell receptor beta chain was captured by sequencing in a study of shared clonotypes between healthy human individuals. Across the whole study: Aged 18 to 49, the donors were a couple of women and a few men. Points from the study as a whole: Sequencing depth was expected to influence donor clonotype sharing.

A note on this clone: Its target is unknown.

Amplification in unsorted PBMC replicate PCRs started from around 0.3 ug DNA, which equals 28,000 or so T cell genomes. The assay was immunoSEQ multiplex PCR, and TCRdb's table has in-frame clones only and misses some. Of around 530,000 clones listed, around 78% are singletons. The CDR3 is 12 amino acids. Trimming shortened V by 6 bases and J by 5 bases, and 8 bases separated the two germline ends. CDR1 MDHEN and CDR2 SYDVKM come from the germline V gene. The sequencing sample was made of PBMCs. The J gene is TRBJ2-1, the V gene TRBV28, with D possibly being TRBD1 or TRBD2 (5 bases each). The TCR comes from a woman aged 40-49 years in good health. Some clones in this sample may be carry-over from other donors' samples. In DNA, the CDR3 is TGTGCCAGCAGGGGGACCCACAATGAGCAGTTCTTC. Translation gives CASRGTHNEQFF. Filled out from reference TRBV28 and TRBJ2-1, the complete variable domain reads DVKVTQSSRYLVKRTGEKVFLECVQDMDHENMFWYRQDPGLGLRLIYFSYDVKMKEKGDIPEGYSVSREKKERFSLILESASTNQTSMYLCASRGTHNEQFFGPGTRLTVL.